The clone carrying this T cell receptor (beta chain) was recorded only once. Its antigen remains unidentified. This sample stems from a study of shared clonotypes between healthy human individuals. Study-wide points: Richness estimates generally favored naive over memory subsets. Non-shared clonotypes showed lower generation probabilities than clonotypes common to all four donors. Blood was the only sampled material, and tissue repertoires likely differ.

The donors, healthy adults who were HIV-negative, had experienced no recent acute infections or vaccinations. Profiled with immunoSEQ multiplex PCR; TCRdb holds only in-frame clones, not every one. The table includes a few million clones, 80% to 95% detected once. The ends were cut back, 5 bases at V and 0 bases at J, with 13 bases in the middle. The CDR3 has 15 residues. Looked up from germline, CDR1 is SGHAT and CDR2 is FQNNGV. J is TRBJ1-1 and V is TRBV11-2; possibly TRBD1 for D (5 bases). The clonotype comes from a man younger than 35 in good health. Some clones in this sample may be carry-over from other donors' samples. The sample was naive CD4+ T cells from PBMCs. Subset specified: CD45RA+ positively selected. For the CDR3, the DNA is TGTGCCAGCAGCGCGGGACCTTATCTGAACACTGAAGCTTTCTTT. Protein: CASSAGPYLNTEAFF.